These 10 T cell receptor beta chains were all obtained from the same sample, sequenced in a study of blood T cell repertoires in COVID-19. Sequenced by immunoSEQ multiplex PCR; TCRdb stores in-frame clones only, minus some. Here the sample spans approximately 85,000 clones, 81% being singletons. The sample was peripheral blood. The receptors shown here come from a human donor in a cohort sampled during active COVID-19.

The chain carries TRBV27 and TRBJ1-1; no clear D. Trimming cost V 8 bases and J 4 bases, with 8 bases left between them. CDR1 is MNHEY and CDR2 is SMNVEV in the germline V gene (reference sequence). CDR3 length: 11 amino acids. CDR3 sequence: CASGRVTEAFF. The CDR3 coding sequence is TGTGCCAGCGGGAGGGTCACTGAAGCTTTCTTT.

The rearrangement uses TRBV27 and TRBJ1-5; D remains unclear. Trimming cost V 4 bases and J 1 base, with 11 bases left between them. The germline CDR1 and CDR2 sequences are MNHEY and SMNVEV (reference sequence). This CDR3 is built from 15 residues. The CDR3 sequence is CASSYSVMSNQPQHF. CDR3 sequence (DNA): TGTGCCAGCAGTTATTCGGTGATGAGCAATCAGCCCCAGCATTTT.

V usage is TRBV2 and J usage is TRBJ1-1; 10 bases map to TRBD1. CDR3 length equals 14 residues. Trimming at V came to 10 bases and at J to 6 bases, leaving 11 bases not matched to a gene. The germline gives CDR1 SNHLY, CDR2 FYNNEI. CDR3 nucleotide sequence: TGTGCCACAAGAGGACAGGGGGTAGTCTCTGAAGCTTTCTTT. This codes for CATRGQGVVSEAFF.

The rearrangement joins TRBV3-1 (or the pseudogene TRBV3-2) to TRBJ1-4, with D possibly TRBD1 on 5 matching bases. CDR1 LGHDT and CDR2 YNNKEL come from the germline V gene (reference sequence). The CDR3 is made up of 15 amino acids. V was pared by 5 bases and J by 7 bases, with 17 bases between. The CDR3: CASSSSNPRGEKLFF. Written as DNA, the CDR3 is TGTGCCAGCAGCTCAAGCAACCCTAGGGGTGAAAAACTGTTTTTT.

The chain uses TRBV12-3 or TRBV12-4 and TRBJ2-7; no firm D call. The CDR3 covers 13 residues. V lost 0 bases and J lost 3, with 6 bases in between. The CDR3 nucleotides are TGTGCCAGCAGTTTAGCAGACATCTACGAGCAGTACTTC. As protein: CASSLADIYEQYF.

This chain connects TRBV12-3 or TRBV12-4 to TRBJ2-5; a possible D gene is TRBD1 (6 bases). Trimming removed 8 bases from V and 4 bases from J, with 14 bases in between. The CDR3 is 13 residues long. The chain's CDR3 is CASGQRIGETQYF. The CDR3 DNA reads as TGTGCCAGCGGACAGCGAATCGGAGAGACCCAGTACTTC.

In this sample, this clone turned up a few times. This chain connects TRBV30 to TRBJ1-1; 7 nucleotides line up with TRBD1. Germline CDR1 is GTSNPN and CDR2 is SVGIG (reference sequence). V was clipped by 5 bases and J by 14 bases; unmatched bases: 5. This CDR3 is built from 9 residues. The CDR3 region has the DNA TGTGCCTGGGGGGACAGAAGGTTCTTT. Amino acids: CAWGDRRFF.

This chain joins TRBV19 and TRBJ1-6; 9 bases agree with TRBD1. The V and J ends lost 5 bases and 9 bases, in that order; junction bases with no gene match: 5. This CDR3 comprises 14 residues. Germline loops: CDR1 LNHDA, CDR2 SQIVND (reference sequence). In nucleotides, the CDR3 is TGTGCCAGTAGTTCTAGGGGACAGGGTTCACCCCTCCACTTT. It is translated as CASSSRGQGSPLHF. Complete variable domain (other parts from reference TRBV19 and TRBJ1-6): DGGITQSPKYLFRKEGQNVTLSCEQNLNHDAMYWYRQDPGQGLRLIYYSQIVNDFQKGDIAEGYSVSREKKESFPLTVTSAQKNPTAFYLCASSSRGQGSPLHFGNGTRLTVT.

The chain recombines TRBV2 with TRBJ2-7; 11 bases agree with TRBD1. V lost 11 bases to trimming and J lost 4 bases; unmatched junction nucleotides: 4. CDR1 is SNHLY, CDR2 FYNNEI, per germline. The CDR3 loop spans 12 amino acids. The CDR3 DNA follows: TGTGCCGGCGGACAGGGGGCTTACGAGCAGTACTTC. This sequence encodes CAGGQGAYEQYF.

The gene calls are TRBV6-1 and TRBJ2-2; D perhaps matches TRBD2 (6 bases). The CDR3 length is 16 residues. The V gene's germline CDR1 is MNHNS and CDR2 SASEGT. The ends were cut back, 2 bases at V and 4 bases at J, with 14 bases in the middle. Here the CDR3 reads CASSELGGLSTGELFF. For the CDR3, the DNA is TGTGCCAGCAGTGAACTTGGAGGGCTAAGCACCGGGGAGCTGTTTTTT.